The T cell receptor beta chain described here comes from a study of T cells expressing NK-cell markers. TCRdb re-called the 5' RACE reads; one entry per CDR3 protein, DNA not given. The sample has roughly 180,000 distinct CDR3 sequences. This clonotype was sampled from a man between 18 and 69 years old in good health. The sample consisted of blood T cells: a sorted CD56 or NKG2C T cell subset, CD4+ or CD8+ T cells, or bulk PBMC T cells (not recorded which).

CDR3 protein: CASSYLSGTLPYGYTF. The J gene is TRBJ1-2, the V gene TRBV6-5. CDR1 is MNHEY and CDR2 is SVGAGI in the germline V gene. The CDR3 covers 16 residues.